This T cell receptor (beta chain) emerged from a study of T cells in Graves' hyperthyroidism and ophthalmopathy. Researchers amplified the TCR beta CDR3 regions from RNA transcripts. HTBI primers drove first-round RT-PCR of the TCR CDR3. MiXCR, applied by TCRdb to the multiplex PCR reads, yields one record per CDR3 protein. The sample contains under 500,000 distinct CDR3 sequences, over 11% of which appear only once. This CDR3 is built from 12 residues. CDR1 is MNHNS and CDR2 is SASEGT in the germline V gene. Trimming left V 6 bases short and J 3 bases short, with 9 bases between. Each ophthalmopathy patient scored at least 3 on the Clinical Activity Score and at least 4 on NOSPECS grade, with duration under 3 months.

This sequence joins TRBV6-1 and TRBJ2-7; possible D gene TRBD1, 6 bases. The sequence came from a man aged 45-65 years with Graves' ophthalmopathy. The source material was blood. As DNA, the CDR3 is TGTGCCAGCAGGACAGGAATCTACGAGCAGTACTTC. The encoded protein is CASRTGIYEQYF.